This is a list of T cell receptor beta chains from one sample in a study of control samples from healthy donors and cancer patients. TCRdb's copy holds only in-frame clones and misses some; the assay was immunoSEQ multiplex PCR. The sample gives about 180,000 clones, 90% of which show up once; around 1.4% is in the top ten. Source material: blood. The receptors originated from a woman aged 45-60 years in good health. Each CDR3 is given with its conserved first and last residue. The D gene is left open where the match is weak. Clone size, where shown, is once, few, many, or a class for clones that have expanded.

J: TRBJ1-1
D: .
V: TRBV11-2
size: .
CDR3: CASSLAVNTEAFF
DNA: TGTGCCAGCAGCTTAGCAGTGAACACTGAAGCTTTCTTT

J: TRBJ2-1
D: .
V: TRBV10-3
size: .
CDR3: CASLGDYNEQFF
DNA: TGTGCCAGCCTGGGTGACTACAATGAGCAGTTCTTC

J: TRBJ2-3
D: .
V: TRBV15
size: .
CDR3: CATTSTGHPSTDTQYF
DNA: TGTGCCACTACCTCAACGGGGCACCCAAGCACAGATACGCAGTATTTT

J: TRBJ2-3
D: TRBD2
V: TRBV5-1
size: .
CDR3: CASSGRGERGVTQYF
DNA: TGCGCCAGCAGCGGGCGGGGGGAAAGAGGAGTAACGCAGTATTTT

J: TRBJ2-3
D: .
V: TRBV5-5
size: .
CDR3: CASSLGTTDTQYF
DNA: TGTGCCAGCAGCTTGGGGACGACAGATACGCAGTATTTT

J: TRBJ1-1
D: .
V: TRBV11-3
size: .
CDR3: CASSLGSGKAFF
DNA: TGTGCCAGCAGCTTAGGGTCAGGGAAGGCTTTCTTT

J: TRBJ2-5
D: .
V: TRBV27
size: .
CDR3: CASSLSMGGPGETQYF
DNA: TGTGCCAGCAGTTTATCGATGGGGGGGCCCGGGGAGACCCAGTACTTC

J: TRBJ2-3
D: .
V: TRBV5-4
size: .
CDR3: CASSPAGELSTDTQYF
DNA: TGTGCCAGCAGCCCGGCCGGGGAATTGAGCACAGATACGCAGTATTTT

J: TRBJ1-1
D: .
V: TRBV29-1
size: .
CDR3: CSVGGGSDTEAFF
DNA: TGCAGCGTTGGCGGTGGATCGGACACTGAAGCTTTCTTT

J: TRBJ1-5
D: TRBD1
V: TRBV29-1
size: .
CDR3: CSVGQGVDQPQHF
DNA: TGCAGCGTTGGACAGGGGGTAGACCAGCCCCAACATTTT

J: TRBJ2-1
D: .
V: TRBV7-3
size: .
CDR3: CASSPGLGDGQFF
DNA: TGTGCCAGCAGCCCCGGTTTGGGGGATGGGCAGTTCTTC

J: TRBJ1-2
D: .
V: TRBV4-3
size: few
CDR3: CASSQDLGGRSANYGYTF
DNA: TGCGCCAGCAGCCAAGATCTGGGCGGTCGGTCGGCTAACTATGGCTACACCTTC

J: TRBJ2-1
D: TRBD2
V: TRBV3-1/TRBV3-2
size: once
CDR3: CASSQVQIAGGEQFF
DNA: TGTGCCAGCAGCCAAGTTCAAATAGCGGGGGGTGAGCAGTTCTTC

J: TRBJ1-5
D: .
V: TRBV6-5
size: .
CDR3: CASSYSFSPNQPQHF
DNA: TGTGCCAGCAGTTACTCTTTCAGTCCCAATCAGCCCCAGCATTTT

J: TRBJ1-2
D: .
V: TRBV9
size: .
CDR3: CASSKGRLYGYTF
DNA: TGTGCCAGCAGCAAGGGACGGCTCTATGGCTACACCTTC

J: TRBJ1-5
D: .
V: TRBV28
size: .
CDR3: CASSQGGSNQPQHF
DNA: TGTGCCAGCAGCCAGGGAGGTAGCAATCAGCCCCAGCATTTT

J: TRBJ2-3
D: TRBD1
V: TRBV7-3
size: .
CDR3: CASSFRGQPTDTQYF
DNA: TGTGCCAGCAGCTTCCGGGGACAGCCCACAGATACGCAGTATTTT

J: TRBJ2-2
D: .
V: TRBV5-6
size: .
CDR3: CASSNWAGNTGELFF
DNA: TGTGCCAGCAGTAATTGGGCGGGAAACACCGGGGAGCTGTTTTTT

J: TRBJ1-1
D: .
V: TRBV3-1/TRBV3-2
size: .
CDR3: CASSQRGRNTEAFF
DNA: TGTGCCAGCAGCCAGAGGGGTCGGAACACTGAAGCTTTCTTT

J: TRBJ2-3
D: .
V: TRBV5-1
size: once
CDR3: CASSLRGDTQYF
DNA: TGCGCCAGCAGCCTTCGGGGAGATACGCAGTATTTT

J: TRBJ1-2
D: TRBD1
V: TRBV7-2
size: .
CDR3: CASSLDRGLANYGYTF
DNA: TGTGCCAGCAGCTTGGACAGGGGGCTAGCTAACTATGGCTACACCTTC

J: TRBJ1-6
D: .
V: TRBV30
size: .
CDR3: CAWGGVNSPLHF
DNA: TGTGCCTGGGGGGGGGTAAATTCACCCCTCCACTTT

J: TRBJ1-3
D: .
V: TRBV5-6
size: .
CDR3: CASSSDSSSGNTIYF
DNA: TGTGCCAGCAGCTCAGACAGCTCCTCTGGAAACACCATATATTTT

J: TRBJ2-1
D: TRBD2
V: TRBV9
size: .
CDR3: CASSEFSGGAYNEQFF
DNA: TGTGCCAGCAGCGAATTTAGCGGGGGGGCCTACAATGAGCAGTTCTTC

J: TRBJ2-7
D: .
V: TRBV2
size: .
CDR3: CASRTDAYEQYF
DNA: TGTGCCAGCAGAACGGACGCCTACGAGCAGTACTTC

J: TRBJ1-4
D: .
V: TRBV4-1
size: once
CDR3: CASSQQPGASSEKLFF
DNA: TGCGCCAGCAGCCAACAACCGGGGGCCAGTTCGGAAAAACTGTTTTTT

J: TRBJ2-7
D: TRBD1
V: TRBV5-1
size: .
CDR3: CASSLERSGGVYEQYF
DNA: TGCGCCAGCAGCTTGGAGCGGTCAGGGGGTGTCTACGAGCAGTACTTC

J: TRBJ2-7
D: TRBD2
V: TRBV7-2
size: .
CDR3: CASSLELAGNYEQYF
DNA: TGTGCCAGCAGCTTAGAGTTAGCGGGGAACTACGAGCAGTACTTC

J: TRBJ2-7
D: .
V: TRBV7-3
size: .
CDR3: CASSPTSYEQYF
DNA: TGTGCCAGCAGCCCTACTAGCTACGAGCAGTACTTC

J: TRBJ2-1
D: .
V: TRBV6-1
size: .
CDR3: CASSEGRGPYNEQFF
DNA: TGTGCCAGCAGTGAAGGGAGGGGGCCCTACAATGAGCAGTTCTTC

J: TRBJ1-5
D: .
V: TRBV28
size: .
CDR3: CASTLIGGNQPQHF
DNA: TGTGCCAGCACCTTAATAGGGGGGAATCAGCCCCAGCATTTT

J: TRBJ2-1
D: .
V: TRBV7-9
size: .
CDR3: CASSLENEQFF
DNA: TGTGCCAGCAGCTTAGAAAATGAGCAGTTCTTC

J: TRBJ1-1
D: .
V: TRBV2
size: .
CDR3: CASSGTGTTEAFF
DNA: TGTGCCAGCAGTGGAACCGGGACAACTGAAGCTTTCTTT

J: TRBJ1-2
D: TRBD1
V: TRBV5-6
size: once
CDR3: CASSPGQTYYGYTF
DNA: TGTGCCAGCAGCCCGGGACAGACCTACTATGGCTACACCTTC

J: TRBJ1-5
D: TRBD1
V: TRBV29-1
size: .
CDR3: CSVTGANQPQHF
DNA: TGCAGCGTCACAGGGGCCAATCAGCCCCAGCATTTT

J: TRBJ1-3
D: .
V: TRBV29-1
size: .
CDR3: CSVGWSGNTIYF
DNA: TGCAGCGTAGGGTGGTCCGGAAACACCATATATTTT

J: TRBJ2-3
D: TRBD1
V: TRBV2
size: .
CDR3: CASRESGGSWDTQYF
DNA: TGTGCCAGCAGGGAATCAGGGGGATCTTGGGATACGCAGTATTTT

J: TRBJ2-3
D: TRBD2
V: TRBV18
size: .
CDR3: CASSPGLAESTDTQYF
DNA: TGTGCCAGCTCACCCGGACTAGCGGAGAGCACAGATACGCAGTATTTT

J: TRBJ1-1
D: .
V: TRBV28
size: .
CDR3: CASISVDTEAFF
DNA: TGTGCCAGCATTTCAGTAGACACTGAAGCTTTCTTT

J: TRBJ2-2
D: .
V: TRBV19
size: .
CDR3: CASSFQNTGELFF
DNA: TGTGCCAGTAGTTTTCAAAACACCGGGGAGCTGTTTTTT

J: TRBJ2-7
D: .
V: TRBV7-2
size: .
CDR3: CASSLVRETYEQYF
DNA: TGTGCCAGCAGCTTAGTACGGGAAACCTACGAGCAGTACTTC

J: TRBJ2-3
D: .
V: TRBV4-1
size: few
CDR3: CASSQELRGSTDTQYF
DNA: TGCGCCAGCAGCCAAGAGTTGCGAGGGTCAACAGATACGCAGTATTTT

J: TRBJ1-1
D: .
V: TRBV18
size: .
CDR3: CASSPPGGSRNTEAFF
DNA: TGTGCCAGCTCACCACCGGGGGGGTCACGGAACACTGAAGCTTTCTTT

J: TRBJ2-2
D: TRBD2
V: TRBV9
size: .
CDR3: CASSVGGGFYWNTGELFF
DNA: TGTGCCAGCAGCGTAGGGGGAGGGTTTTATTGGAACACCGGGGAGCTGTTTTTT

J: TRBJ2-1
D: TRBD2
V: TRBV7-2
size: .
CDR3: CASSLVGGGAMEQFF
DNA: TGTGCCAGCAGCTTAGTCGGCGGGGGGGCCATGGAGCAGTTCTTC

J: TRBJ2-3
D: .
V: TRBV28
size: .
CDR3: CASQTGNPTDTQYF
DNA: TGTGCCAGCCAAACAGGCAACCCCACAGATACGCAGTATTTT

J: TRBJ2-7
D: TRBD2
V: TRBV6-5
size: .
CDR3: CASSFMTSGSPYEQYF
DNA: TGTGCCAGCAGTTTTATGACTAGCGGGTCCCCCTACGAGCAGTACTTC

J: TRBJ2-2
D: TRBD1
V: TRBV5-1
size: .
CDR3: CASSYGDSGNAGELFF
DNA: TGCGCCAGCAGCTACGGGGACAGTGGGAACGCCGGGGAGCTGTTTTTT

J: TRBJ2-5
D: .
V: TRBV5-5
size: .
CDR3: CASSLMHGWETQYF
DNA: TGTGCCAGCAGTTTGATGCACGGCTGGGAGACCCAGTACTTC

J: TRBJ1-5
D: .
V: TRBV2
size: .
CDR3: CASGHPGNNQPQHF
DNA: TGTGCCAGCGGACACCCCGGGAATAATCAGCCCCAGCATTTT

J: TRBJ1-5
D: .
V: TRBV7-8
size: once
CDR3: CASSQNLGAGNQPQHF
DNA: TGTGCCAGCAGTCAAAATCTGGGGGCTGGGAATCAGCCCCAGCATTTT

J: TRBJ2-1
D: TRBD1
V: TRBV7-6
size: .
CDR3: CASSPLQGAYNEQFF
DNA: TGTGCCAGCAGCCCACTCCAGGGGGCCTACAATGAGCAGTTCTTC

J: TRBJ1-1
D: .
V: TRBV18
size: few
CDR3: CASSPGQDTEAFF
DNA: TGTGCCAGCTCACCGGGACAAGACACTGAAGCTTTCTTT

J: TRBJ2-7
D: .
V: TRBV21-1
size: .
CDR3: CASSKVTHRTGEQYF
DNA: TGTGCCAGCAGCAAAGTTACCCATAGGACGGGCGAGCAGTACTTC

J: TRBJ2-1
D: TRBD2
V: TRBV9
size: few
CDR3: CASRASGRNEQFF
DNA: TGTGCCAGCAGAGCTAGCGGGAGAAATGAGCAGTTCTTC